This T cell receptor beta chain was captured in a study of control samples from healthy donors and cancer patients (dated by TCRdb to the early 2020s). With regard to this clone: No cognate antigen has been identified for it. The input lacks base qualities; no much larger clone sits a single base away.

The library was made by the immunoSEQ multiplex PCR assay. The clones in this table, taken by TCRdb from immuneACCESS, are in-frame only. Not every clone is retained; where verified, under half of the shortfall comes from an unresolved V gene, and the cause of the rest is unknown. The sample profile shows roughly 100,000 clones; about 89% of them were found once. Jointly, the top ten make up about 18% of the sample. This sequence originates from a man aged 55 to 70 with lung cancer. Sequencing was done on a sample of PBMCs.

The nucleotide sequence is given as TGCGCCAGCAGCCAAGAACGTCGTAAAGGGAACTATGGCTACACCTTC. It translates as CASSQERRKGNYGYTF. The chain employs TRBV4-1 and TRBJ1-2; confidence is insufficient to name the D gene. The V end loses 0 bases and the J end loses 2 bases, and a stretch of 13 bases separates them. CDR1 and CDR2 are drawn from the germline V gene: MGHRA, YSYEKL. The CDR3 measures 16 amino acids from cysteine to phenylalanine. Only the CDR3 region is kept as DNA, spanning 48 bases read in frame from base 1.